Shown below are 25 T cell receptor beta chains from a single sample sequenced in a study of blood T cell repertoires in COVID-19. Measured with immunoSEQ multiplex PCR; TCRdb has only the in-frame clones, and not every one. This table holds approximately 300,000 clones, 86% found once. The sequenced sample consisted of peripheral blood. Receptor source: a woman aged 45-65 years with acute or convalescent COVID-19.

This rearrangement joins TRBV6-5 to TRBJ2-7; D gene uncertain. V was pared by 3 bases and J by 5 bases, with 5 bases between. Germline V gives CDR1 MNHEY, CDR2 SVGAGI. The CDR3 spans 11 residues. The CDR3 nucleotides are TGTGCCAGCAGTTATCTAAACGAGCAGTACTTC. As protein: CASSYLNEQYF.

The CDR3: CASSLSQGYGYTF. The CDR3 coding sequence is TGTGCCAGCAGCTTATCCCAGGGTTATGGCTACACCTTC. This sequence joins TRBV7-3 and TRBJ1-2; D possibly corresponds to TRBD1 (5 bases). From germline, CDR1 is SGHTA and CDR2 FQGTGA. CDR3 length equals 13 residues. Trimming shortened V by 2 bases and J by 5 bases, and 9 bases separated the two germline ends.

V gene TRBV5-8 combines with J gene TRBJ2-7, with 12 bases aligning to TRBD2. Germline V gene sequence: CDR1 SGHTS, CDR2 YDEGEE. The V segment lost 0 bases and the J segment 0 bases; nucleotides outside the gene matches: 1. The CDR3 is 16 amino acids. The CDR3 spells CASSLELAGGSYEQYF. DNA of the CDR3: TGTGCCAGCAGCTTGGAACTAGCGGGAGGCTCCTACGAGCAGTACTTC.

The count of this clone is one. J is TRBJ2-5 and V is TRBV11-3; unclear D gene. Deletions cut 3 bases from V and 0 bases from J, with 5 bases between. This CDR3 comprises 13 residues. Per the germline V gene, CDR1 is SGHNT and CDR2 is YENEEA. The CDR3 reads CASSFSDQETQYF. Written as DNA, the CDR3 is TGTGCCAGCAGCTTCTCGGACCAAGAGACCCAGTACTTC.

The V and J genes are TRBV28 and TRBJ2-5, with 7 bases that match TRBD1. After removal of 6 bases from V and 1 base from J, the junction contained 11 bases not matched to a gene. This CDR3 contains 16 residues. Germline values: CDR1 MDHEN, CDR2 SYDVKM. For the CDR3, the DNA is TGTGCCAGCAGCCAGACAGGGTTAGGGGGCCAAGAGACCCAGTACTTC. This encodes CASSQTGLGGQETQYF.

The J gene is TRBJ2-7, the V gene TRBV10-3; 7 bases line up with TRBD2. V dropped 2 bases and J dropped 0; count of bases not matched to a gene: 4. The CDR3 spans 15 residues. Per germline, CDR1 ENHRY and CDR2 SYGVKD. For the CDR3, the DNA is TGTGCCATCAGTGAGACTAGCGTCCCCTCCTACGAGCAGTACTTC. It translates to CAISETSVPSYEQYF.

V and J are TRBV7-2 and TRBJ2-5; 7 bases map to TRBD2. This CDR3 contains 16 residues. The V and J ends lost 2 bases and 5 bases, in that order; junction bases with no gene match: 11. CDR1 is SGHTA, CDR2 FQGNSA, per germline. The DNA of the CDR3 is TGTGCCAGCAGCTTACTGACGCAGCGGGACGGGGAGACCCAGTACTTC. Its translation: CASSLLTQRDGETQYF. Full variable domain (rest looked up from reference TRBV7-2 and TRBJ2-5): GAGVSQSPSNKVTEKGKDVELRCDPISGHTALYWYRQSLGQGLEFLIYFQGNSAPDKSGLPSDRFSAERTGGSVSTLTIQRTQQEDSAVYLCASSLLTQRDGETQYFGPGTRLLVL.

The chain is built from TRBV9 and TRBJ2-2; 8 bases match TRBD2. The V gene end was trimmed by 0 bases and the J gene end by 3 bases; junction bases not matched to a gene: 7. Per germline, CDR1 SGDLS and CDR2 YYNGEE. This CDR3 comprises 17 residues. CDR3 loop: CASSVEAGARDTGELFF. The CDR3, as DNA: TGTGCCAGCAGCGTAGAAGCGGGAGCTAGAGACACCGGGGAGCTGTTTTTT.

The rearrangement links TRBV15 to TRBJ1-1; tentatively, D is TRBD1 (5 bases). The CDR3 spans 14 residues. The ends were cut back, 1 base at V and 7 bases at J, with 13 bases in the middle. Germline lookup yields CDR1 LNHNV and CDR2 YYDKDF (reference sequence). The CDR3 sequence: CATSRGVADIEAFF. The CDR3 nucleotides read TGTGCCACCAGCAGAGGGGTAGCGGACATTGAAGCTTTCTTT.

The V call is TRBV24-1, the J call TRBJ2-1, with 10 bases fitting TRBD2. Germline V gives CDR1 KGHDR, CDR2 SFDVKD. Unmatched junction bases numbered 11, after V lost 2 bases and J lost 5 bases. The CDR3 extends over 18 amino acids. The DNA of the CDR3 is TGTGCCACCAGTGATTCCCGGGCTAGCGGGAGCCAGGACAATGAGCAGTTCTTC. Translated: CATSDSRASGSQDNEQFF.

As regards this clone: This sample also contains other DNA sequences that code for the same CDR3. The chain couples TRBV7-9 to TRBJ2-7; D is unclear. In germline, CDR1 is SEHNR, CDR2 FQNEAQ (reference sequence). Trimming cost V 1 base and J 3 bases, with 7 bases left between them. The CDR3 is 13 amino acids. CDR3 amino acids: CASSLGEVYEQYF. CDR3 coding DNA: TGTGCCAGCAGCTTAGGAGAAGTCTACGAGCAGTACTTC.

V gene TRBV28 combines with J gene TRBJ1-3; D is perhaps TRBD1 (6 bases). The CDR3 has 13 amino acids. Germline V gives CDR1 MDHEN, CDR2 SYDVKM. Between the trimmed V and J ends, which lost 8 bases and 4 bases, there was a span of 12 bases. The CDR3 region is CASERTAGNTIYF. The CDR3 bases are TGTGCCAGCGAGAGGACAGCAGGAAACACCATATATTTT.

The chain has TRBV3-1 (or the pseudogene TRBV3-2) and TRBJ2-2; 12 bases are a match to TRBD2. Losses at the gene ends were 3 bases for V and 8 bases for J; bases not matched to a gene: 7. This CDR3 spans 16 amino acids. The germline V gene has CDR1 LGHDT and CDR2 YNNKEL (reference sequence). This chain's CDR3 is CASSQTTSGSGGELFF. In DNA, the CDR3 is TGTGCCAGCAGCCAGACGACTAGCGGGAGTGGAGGGGAGCTGTTTTTT.

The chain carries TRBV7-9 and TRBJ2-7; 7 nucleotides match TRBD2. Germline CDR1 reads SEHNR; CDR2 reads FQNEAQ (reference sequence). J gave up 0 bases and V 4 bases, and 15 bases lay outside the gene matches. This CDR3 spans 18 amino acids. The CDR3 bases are TGTGCCAGCAGCTCCACCGGGCCTAGCGGACACAGCTCCTACGAGCAGTACTTC. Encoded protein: CASSSTGPSGHSSYEQYF.

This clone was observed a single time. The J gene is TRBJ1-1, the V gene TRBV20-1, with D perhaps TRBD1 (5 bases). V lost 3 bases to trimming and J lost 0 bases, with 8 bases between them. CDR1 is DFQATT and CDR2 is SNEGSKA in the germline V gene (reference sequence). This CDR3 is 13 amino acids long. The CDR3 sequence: CSASKGMNTEAFF. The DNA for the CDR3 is TGCAGTGCTAGTAAGGGGATGAACACTGAAGCTTTCTTT.

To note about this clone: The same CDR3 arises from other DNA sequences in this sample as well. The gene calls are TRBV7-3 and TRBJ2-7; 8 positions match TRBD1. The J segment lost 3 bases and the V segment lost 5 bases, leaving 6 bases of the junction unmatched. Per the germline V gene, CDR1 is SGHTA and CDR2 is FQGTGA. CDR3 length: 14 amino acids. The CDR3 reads CASSLGTGNYEQYF. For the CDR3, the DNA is TGTGCCAGCAGCCTGGGGACAGGTAACTACGAGCAGTACTTC.

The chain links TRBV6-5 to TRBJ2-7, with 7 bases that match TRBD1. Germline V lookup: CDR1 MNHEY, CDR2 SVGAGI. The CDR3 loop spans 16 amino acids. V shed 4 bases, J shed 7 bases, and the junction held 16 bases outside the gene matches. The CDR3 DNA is TGTGCCAGCAGTTCCTCACAGGGGTCCCGCACCCTTGAGCAGTACTTC. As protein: CASSSSQGSRTLEQYF.

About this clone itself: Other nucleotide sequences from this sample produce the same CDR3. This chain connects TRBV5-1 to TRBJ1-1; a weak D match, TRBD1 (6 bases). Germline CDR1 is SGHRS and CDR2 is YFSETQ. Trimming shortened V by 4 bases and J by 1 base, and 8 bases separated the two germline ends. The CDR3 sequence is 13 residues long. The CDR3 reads CASSEQGNTEAFF. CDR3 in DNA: TGCGCCAGCAGCGAACAGGGGAACACTGAAGCTTTCTTT.

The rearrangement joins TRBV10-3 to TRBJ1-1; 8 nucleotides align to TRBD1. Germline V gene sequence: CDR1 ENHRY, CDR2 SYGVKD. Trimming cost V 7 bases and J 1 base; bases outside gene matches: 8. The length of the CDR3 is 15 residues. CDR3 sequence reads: CAITADRVRNTEAFF. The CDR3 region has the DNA TGTGCCATCACTGCGGACAGGGTGAGGAACACTGAAGCTTTCTTT.

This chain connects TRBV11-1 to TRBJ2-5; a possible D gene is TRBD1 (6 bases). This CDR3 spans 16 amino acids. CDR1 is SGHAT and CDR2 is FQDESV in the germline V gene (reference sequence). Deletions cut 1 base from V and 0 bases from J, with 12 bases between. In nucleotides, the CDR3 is TGTGCCAGCAGCTTAGAGGAGACAGGACACCAAGAGACCCAGTACTTC. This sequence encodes CASSLEETGHQETQYF. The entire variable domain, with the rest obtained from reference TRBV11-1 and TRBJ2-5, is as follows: EAEVAQSPRYKITEKSQAVAFWCDPISGHATLYWYRQILGQGPELLVQFQDESVVDDSQLPKDRFSAERLKGVDSTLKIQPAELGDSAMYLCASSLEETGHQETQYFGPGTRLLVL.

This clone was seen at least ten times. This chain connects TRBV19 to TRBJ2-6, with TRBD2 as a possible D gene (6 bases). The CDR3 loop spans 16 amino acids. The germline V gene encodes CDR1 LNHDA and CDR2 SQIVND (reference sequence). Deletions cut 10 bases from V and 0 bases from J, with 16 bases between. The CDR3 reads CATGAGLSSGANVLTF. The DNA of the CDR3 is TGTGCCACAGGAGCGGGCCTTAGCTCTGGGGCCAACGTCCTGACTTTC.

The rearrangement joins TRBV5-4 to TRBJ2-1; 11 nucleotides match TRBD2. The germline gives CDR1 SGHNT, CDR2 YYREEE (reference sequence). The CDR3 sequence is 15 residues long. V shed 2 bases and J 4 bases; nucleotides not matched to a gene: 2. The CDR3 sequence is CASSLTSGRYNEQFF. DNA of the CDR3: TGTGCCAGCAGCTTAACTAGCGGGAGATACAATGAGCAGTTCTTC.

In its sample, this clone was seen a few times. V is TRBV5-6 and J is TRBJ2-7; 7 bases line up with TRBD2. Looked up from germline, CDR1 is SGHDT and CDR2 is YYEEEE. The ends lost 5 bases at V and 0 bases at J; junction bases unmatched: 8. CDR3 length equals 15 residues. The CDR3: CASSFLADSSYEQYF. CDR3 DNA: TGTGCCAGCAGTTTTCTAGCGGATAGCTCCTACGAGCAGTACTTC.

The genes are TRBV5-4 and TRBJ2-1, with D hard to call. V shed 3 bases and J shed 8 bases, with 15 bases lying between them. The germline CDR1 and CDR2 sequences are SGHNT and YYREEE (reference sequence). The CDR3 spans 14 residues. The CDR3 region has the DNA TGTGCCAGCAGCTCTCGTGGTAGTCTCGATGAGCAGTTCTTC. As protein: CASSSRGSLDEQFF.

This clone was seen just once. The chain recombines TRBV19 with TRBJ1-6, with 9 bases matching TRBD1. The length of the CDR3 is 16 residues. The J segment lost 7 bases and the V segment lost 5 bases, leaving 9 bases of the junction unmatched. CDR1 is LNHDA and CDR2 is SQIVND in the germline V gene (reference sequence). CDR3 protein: CASSPQDRGENSPLHF. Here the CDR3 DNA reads TGTGCCAGTAGTCCTCAGGACAGGGGCGAAAATTCACCCCTCCACTTT.